Each of the 27 T cell receptor beta chains below was sequenced from the same sample in a study of blood T cell repertoires in COVID-19. Using immunoSEQ multiplex PCR, the repertoire was profiled, and TCRdb retains in-frame clones only, with some absent. The sample lists some 200,000 clones, 65% to 90% occurring once. The sample was peripheral blood. Every receptor here comes from a woman aged 70 to 79 with COVID-19, enrolled during active disease.

The chain employs TRBV6-5 and TRBJ2-3; the D is unclear. This CDR3 is built from 11 residues. In germline, CDR1 is MNHEY, CDR2 SVGAGI. V dropped 7 bases and J dropped 4 bases, with 6 bases sitting between them. The CDR3 loop is CASIFSDTQYF. DNA for the CDR3: TGTGCCAGCATCTTTTCAGATACGCAGTATTTT.

The chain uses TRBV4-1 and TRBJ2-1; no definite D call. The CDR3 is 15 residues long. Germline V gene lookup returns CDR1 MGHRA and CDR2 YSYEKL. V gave up 6 bases and J gave up 8 bases, with 20 bases separating them. CDR3 bases: TGCGCCAGCAGTTCCGGCCCCGGGTGGTTCTATGAGCAGTTCTTC. It encodes CASSSGPGWFYEQFF.

This chain connects TRBV10-3 to TRBJ2-2, with 7 bases that match TRBD2. Germline V gene sequence: CDR1 ENHRY, CDR2 SYGVKD. V lost 6 bases, J lost 5 bases, and 6 bases stayed unmatched. The CDR3 length is 14 residues. The DNA of the CDR3 is TGTGCCATCAGAGGGGACTACACAACCGGGGAGCTGTTTTTT. Amino acids: CAIRGDYTTGELFF.

The chain is built from TRBV7-9 and TRBJ1-1; D call uncertain. Per germline, CDR1 SEHNR and CDR2 FQNEAQ (reference sequence). The CDR3 sequence is 12 residues long. Trimming removed 1 base at V and 5 bases at J, with 5 bases between. CDR3 amino acids: CASSLGETEAFF. In nucleotides, the CDR3 is TGTGCCAGCAGCTTAGGGGAGACTGAAGCTTTCTTT.

The chain recombines TRBV9 with TRBJ2-3; D is possibly TRBD2 (6 bases). The germline V gene has CDR1 SGDLS and CDR2 YYNGEE. V gave up 0 bases and J gave up 2 bases, with 10 bases separating them. CDR3 length: 15 amino acids. The CDR3 here is CASSVGAGPTDTQYF. The CDR3 nucleotides are TGTGCCAGCAGCGTAGGTGCGGGACCCACAGATACGCAGTATTTT.

This chain uses TRBV5-6 with TRBJ1-4, with D unresolved. Per the germline V gene, CDR1 is SGHDT and CDR2 is YYEEEE. Trimming removed 1 base at V and 4 bases at J, with 14 bases between. The CDR3 loop spans 16 amino acids. CDR3 sequence: CASSLFLLGYNEKLFF. The CDR3, as DNA: TGTGCCAGCAGCTTGTTCCTCCTGGGCTATAATGAAAAACTGTTTTTT.

This chain uses TRBV6-1 with TRBJ2-5, with 8 bases that match TRBD1. CDR3 size: 15 residues. The germline V gene encodes CDR1 MNHNS and CDR2 SASEGT. Trimming cost V 2 bases and J 1 base; bases outside gene matches: 3. The DNA for the CDR3 is TGTGCCAGCAGTGAACTCAGGGGGCCCCAAGAGACCCAGTACTTC. This gives the protein CASSELRGPQETQYF.

The rearrangement joins TRBV7-8 to TRBJ2-1; 11 nucleotides match TRBD2. The CDR3 runs to 15 residues. V dropped 4 bases and J dropped 6; count of bases not matched to a gene: 5. Per the germline V gene, CDR1 is SGHVS and CDR2 is FQNEAQ. CDR3 coding DNA: TGTGCCAGCAGCTCCGGGACTAGCGGACGCAATGAGCAGTTCTTC. This codes for CASSSGTSGRNEQFF.

The chain is built from TRBV6-2 or TRBV6-3 and TRBJ2-2, with 7 bases identical to TRBD1. The CDR3 covers 17 residues. V lost 0 bases and J lost 2; bases outside the gene matches: 6. Germline CDR1 and CDR2: MNHEY and SVGEGT. The CDR3 reads CASSYSIQGENTGELFF. Written as DNA, the CDR3 is TGTGCCAGCAGTTACTCGATCCAGGGGGAAAACACCGGGGAGCTGTTTTTT.

The chain has TRBV4-1 and TRBJ2-3, with 12 nucleotides matching TRBD1. The germline V gene has CDR1 MGHRA and CDR2 YSYEKL. The CDR3 is made up of 17 amino acids. V was clipped by 0 bases and J by 6 bases; unmatched bases: 7. The CDR3: CASSQDWGQGAPDTQYF. CDR3 nucleotides: TGCGCCAGCAGCCAAGATTGGGGACAGGGGGCGCCTGATACGCAGTATTTT.

This clone was recorded a few times. The V and J genes are TRBV13 and TRBJ1-4; D may be TRBD1 (6 bases). Germline-derived CDR1 and CDR2 are PRHDT and FYEKMQ (reference sequence). V gave up 2 bases and J gave up 2 bases, with 15 bases separating them. The CDR3 length is 17 residues. This CDR3 reads CASSLFGGARTNEKLFF. CDR3 in DNA: TGTGCCAGCAGCTTATTTGGGGGCGCAAGGACTAATGAAAAACTGTTTTTT.

This chain uses TRBV4-1 with TRBJ2-1, with 8 bases identical to TRBD2. Germline V gene data show CDR1 as MGHRA and CDR2 as YSYEKL. The J segment lost 9 bases and the V segment lost 0 bases, leaving 13 bases of the junction unmatched. The CDR3 length is 17 residues. The CDR3 loop is CASSQESTSGPSGEQFF. CDR3 in DNA: TGCGCCAGCAGCCAAGAGAGCACTAGCGGTCCTTCCGGTGAGCAGTTCTTC.

Note on this clone: Other DNA sequences within the sample encode an identical CDR3. The chain is built from TRBV10-3 and TRBJ1-2; the match to TRBD1 covers 9 bases. The CDR3 extends over 14 amino acids. CDR1 ENHRY and CDR2 SYGVKD come from the germline V gene. Trimming at V came to 6 bases and at J to 2 bases, leaving 4 bases not matched to a gene. Here the CDR3 DNA reads TGTGCCATCAGGGGCGGGACAGGGAACTATGGCTACACCTTC. It yields the protein CAIRGGTGNYGYTF.

CDR3 loop: CAWSRLFYGYTF. The CDR3 bases are TGTGCCTGGAGCCGTCTCTTTTATGGCTACACCTTC. The chain couples TRBV30 to TRBJ1-2; D remains unclear. CDR1 is GTSNPN, CDR2 SVGIG, per germline (reference sequence). V was pared by 3 bases and J by 5 bases, with 10 bases between. The CDR3 sequence is 12 residues long.

The chain has TRBV15 and TRBJ2-3; TRBD2 matches at 7 bases. J lost 2 bases, V lost 7 bases, and 9 bases had no gene match. The length of the CDR3 is 15 residues. In germline, CDR1 is LNHNV, CDR2 YYDKDF (reference sequence). CDR3 protein: CATNEGREFTDTQYF. As DNA, the CDR3 is TGTGCCACCAATGAAGGGAGGGAGTTCACAGATACGCAGTATTTT. The full variable domain, with the rest looked up from reference TRBV15 and TRBJ2-3, is DAMVIQNPRYQVTQFGKPVTLSCSQTLNHNVMYWYQQKSSQAPKLLFHYYDKDFNNEADTPDNFQSRRPNTSFCFLDIRSPGLGDTAMYLCATNEGREFTDTQYFGPGTRLTVL.

The chain uses TRBV10-3 and TRBJ2-3; a possible D gene is TRBD1 (5 bases). Per the germline V gene, CDR1 is ENHRY and CDR2 is SYGVKD. Trimming pared 7 bases from V and 2 bases from J, leaving 16 bases between. This CDR3 has 15 residues. CDR3 sequence: CAIKRTQDFTDTQYF. In DNA, the CDR3 is TGTGCCATCAAACGGACACAGGATTTCACAGATACGCAGTATTTT.

The V and J genes are TRBV7-2 and TRBJ2-5; 7 positions match TRBD2. The J segment lost 5 bases and the V segment lost 5 bases, leaving 14 bases of the junction unmatched. There are 16 residues in the CDR3. CDR1 SGHTA and CDR2 FQGNSA come from the germline V gene. CDR3 protein: CASSPSSGPGMETQYF. The DNA for the CDR3 is TGTGCCAGCAGCCCGAGTAGCGGGCCCGGGATGGAGACCCAGTACTTC.

The chain couples TRBV5-4 to TRBJ2-3; D possibly corresponds to TRBD2 (6 bases). V was shortened by 4 bases and J by 0 bases, with 9 bases between the two germline ends. The CDR3 has 14 residues. Germline V gene data show CDR1 as SGHNT and CDR2 as YYREEE (reference sequence). The CDR3 protein is CASSPGDSTDTQYF. The CDR3 DNA reads as TGTGCCAGCAGCCCGGGGGATAGCACAGATACGCAGTATTTT.

The J gene is TRBJ1-2, the V gene TRBV19; 12 nucleotides match TRBD1. V shed 4 bases and J 2 bases; nucleotides not matched to a gene: 5. Germline assignment: CDR1 LNHDA and CDR2 SQIVND (reference sequence). The CDR3 has 16 amino acids. The CDR3 DNA reads TGTGCCAGTAGTAGAACTGGGACAGGGGGCAACTATGGCTACACCTTC. Translated, it gives CASSRTGTGGNYGYTF.

The chain combines TRBV18 with TRBJ2-7; TRBD1 matches at 7 bases. Germline V gene data show CDR1 as KGHSH and CDR2 as LQKENI. Losses at the gene ends were 6 bases for V and 2 bases for J; bases not matched to a gene: 7. There are 14 residues in the CDR3. CDR3 amino acids: CASSLGQNAYEQYF. The CDR3 DNA is TGTGCCAGCTCGCTGGGACAGAACGCCTACGAGCAGTACTTC.

This sequence joins TRBV3-1 (or the pseudogene TRBV3-2) and TRBJ1-1, with 8 bases matching TRBD1. The length of the CDR3 is 18 residues. Germline V CDR1 and CDR2: LGHDT, YNNKEL (reference sequence). V lost 0 bases, J lost 2 bases, and 11 bases stayed unmatched. The CDR3 loop reads CASSQDFGKQGGNTEAFF. DNA of the CDR3: TGTGCCAGCAGCCAAGATTTTGGGAAACAGGGGGGAAACACTGAAGCTTTCTTT.

V and J are TRBV5-6 and TRBJ1-1, with a weak D call TRBD1 (6 bases). This CDR3 has 11 amino acids. CDR1 is SGHDT and CDR2 is YYEEEE in the germline V gene. V lost 4 bases to trimming and J lost 11 bases, with 12 bases between them. The CDR3: CASSRAGEAFF. The CDR3, as DNA: TGTGCCAGCAGCCGGGCAGGGGAGGCTTTCTTT.

V and J are TRBV6-1 and TRBJ1-1; 8 bases align to TRBD1. CDR1 MNHNS and CDR2 SASEGT come from the germline V gene. The length of the CDR3 is 16 residues. V lost 2 bases to trimming and J lost 4 bases; unmatched junction nucleotides: 9. CDR3 residues: CASSEQVQGAGTEAFF. CDR3 nucleotides: TGTGCCAGCAGTGAACAGGTCCAGGGGGCTGGCACTGAAGCTTTCTTT.

The rearrangement joins TRBV6-6 to TRBJ2-2; D perhaps matches TRBD2 (5 bases). V lost 11 bases to trimming and J lost 5 bases, with 18 bases between them. Germline loops: CDR1 MNHNY, CDR2 SVGAGI (reference sequence). The CDR3 consists of 14 residues. This CDR3 is CAGEAVGRTGELFF. In DNA form, the CDR3 reads TGTGCCGGTGAGGCCGTGGGGAGAACCGGGGAGCTGTTTTTT.

The chain uses TRBV11-2 and TRBJ2-1; 13 bases line up with TRBD2. The CDR3 has 17 amino acids. CDR1 SGHAT and CDR2 FQNNGV come from the germline V gene. V was pared by 5 bases and J by 5 bases, with 9 bases of the junction left unmatched. The CDR3 sequence: CASSTGLAGVSHNEQFF. The CDR3 region has the DNA TGTGCCAGCAGCACCGGACTAGCGGGGGTCAGCCACAATGAGCAGTTCTTC.

Here the CDR3 DNA reads TGTGCCAGCAGCTTGGCCTCCTCACAGAGCTCCTACGAGCAGTACTTC. Translation: CASSLASSQSSYEQYF. The chain joins TRBV5-4 to TRBJ2-7; no reliable D call. The germline V and J ends were trimmed by 0 bases and 0 bases, with 13 bases remaining between them. This CDR3 region has 16 residues. Germline V gene sequence: CDR1 SGHNT, CDR2 YYREEE (reference sequence).

This chain uses TRBV11-1 with TRBJ1-5, with D tentatively TRBD1 (6 bases). Germline values: CDR1 SGHAT, CDR2 FQDESV (reference sequence). The CDR3 sequence is 15 residues long. Trimming cost V 1 base and J 7 bases, with 14 bases left between them. CDR3 bases: TGTGCCAGCAGCTTAGGTGAGGGGGGGAGACAGCCCCAGCATTTT. It translates to CASSLGEGGRQPQHF. The whole variable domain, filled in from reference TRBV11-1 and TRBJ1-5, reads EAEVAQSPRYKITEKSQAVAFWCDPISGHATLYWYRQILGQGPELLVQFQDESVVDDSQLPKDRFSAERLKGVDSTLKIQPAELGDSAMYLCASSLGEGGRQPQHFGDGTRLSIL.